This T cell receptor beta chain was profiled in a study of OX40 agonist ivuxolimab in advanced cancers. The overall study: Patients were around 83% male with ages about 23 to 90, mean approximately 62.

J gave up 8 bases and V 3 bases, and 9 bases lay outside the gene matches. Germline CDR1 and CDR2: SGHNT and YENEEA. The CDR3 runs 14 residues. Produced via immunoSEQ multiplex PCR; TCRdb's table is partial and in-frame only. The sample has 35,000 to 50,000 clones; 85% to 90% are singletons. Study-wide results and limits: Clonal expansion from baseline to week 6 occurred in both CD4+ and CD8+ T cells.

Comment on this clone: The antigen is undetermined.

Sequences were derived from CD4+ or CD8+ T cells sorted from blood, sampled in a trial of the OX40 agonist ivuxolimab. The rearrangement joins TRBV11-3 to TRBJ1-2; 7 nucleotides line up with TRBD1. The sequence was obtained from an adult with an advanced solid tumor such as melanoma, head and neck, liver or kidney cancer. The DNA of the CDR3 is TGTGCCAGCAGCTTGGGCCCCACAGGGGTAGGCTACACCTTC. This codes for CASSLGPTGVGYTF.